The clone carrying this T cell receptor (beta chain) has more than one count but fewer than ten. The entry originates in a study of cytomegalovirus exposure and HLA in healthy donors. About the study: Genotyping showed approximately 81% of roughly 390 donors falling in the Caucasian-associated ancestry cluster.

The CDR3 length is 14 residues. Unmatched junction bases numbered 5, after V lost 0 bases and J lost 6 bases. The germline gives CDR1 GTSNPN, CDR2 SVGIG (reference sequence). The donors comprised healthy bone marrow donors. A multiplex PCR was run with 60 Vbeta primers and 13 Jbeta primers. The data were produced by immunoSEQ multiplex PCR, yet TCRdb's version contains in-frame clones alone and is incomplete. The repertoire holds 150,000 to 180,000 clones, with about 83% as singletons. V usage is TRBV30 and J usage is TRBJ1-2, with 9 bases identical to TRBD1. The sequence came from a woman aged 40 to 50 in good health and CMV-seronegative. The sequenced material came from PBMCs. CDR3 in amino acids: CAWSVTGGAHGYTF. In DNA form, the CDR3 reads TGTGCCTGGAGTGTAACAGGGGGCGCACATGGCTACACCTTC.